Reported below is one T cell receptor (beta chain). Its target is unknown. One junction end does not reproduce the germline sequence, and a read error may be involved. This sample was included in a study of long-term antiretroviral therapy in people with HIV. Findings and caveats of the study: Samples were collected from the mid-2000s to the late 2010s under possibly less effective ART regimens.

Looked up from germline, CDR1 is SGHTA and CDR2 is FQGTGA. The CDR3 totals 16 residues. With survey level as its setting, the immunoSEQ assay was v3.0. Clones were sequenced by immunoSEQ multiplex PCR, and TCRdb holds only the in-frame ones, with some missing. This table holds around 26,000 clones, around 87% found once. The chain carries TRBV7-3 and TRBJ2-3, with D possibly matching TRBD1 (6 bases). The input for sequencing was unsorted PBMCs, taken approximately 2.6 years after starting antiretroviral therapy. This TCR came from a man between 40 and 49 years old with HIV. CDR3 sequence reads: CASSLTGSARTDTQYF. As DNA, the CDR3 is TGTGCCAGCAGCCTAACAGGGTCCGCTAGGACAGATACGCAGTATTTT.